Following are 11 T cell receptor beta chains from one sample sequenced in a study of blood T cell repertoires in COVID-19. Sequencing used immunoSEQ multiplex PCR; TCRdb keeps in-frame clones, though not all of them. Among some 320,000 clones listed, about 90% were seen once. The sequenced sample consisted of PBMCs or T cells enriched from blood (not recorded which). The source is a woman aged 30 to 39 who had recovered from COVID-19.

In this sample, this clone turned up a few times. The J gene is TRBJ1-4, the V gene TRBV27; tentative D call: TRBD1 (6 bases). V was shortened by 5 bases and J by 14 bases, with 15 bases between the two germline ends. CDR1 and CDR2 from the germline V gene are MNHEY and SMNVEV (reference sequence). There are 12 residues in the CDR3. CDR3 coding DNA: TGTGCCAGCAGTACTACAGGGTCGAGCCTGTTTTTT. Protein: CASSTTGSSLFF.

This clone was counted a few times. The rearrangement uses TRBV5-1 and TRBJ2-1; D unclear. Germline V gene data show CDR1 as SGHRS and CDR2 as YFSETQ. The CDR3 is 14 residues long. V lost 6 bases and J lost 6, with 16 bases in between. CDR3 residues: CASNWAPQGNEQFF. The CDR3 region has the DNA TGCGCCAGCAATTGGGCCCCCCAAGGCAATGAGCAGTTCTTC.

The J gene is TRBJ1-1, the V gene TRBV5-4; tentative D call: TRBD1 (6 bases). The CDR3 sequence is 13 residues long. V gave up 3 bases and J gave up 4 bases, with 10 bases separating them. The germline CDR1 and CDR2 sequences are SGHNT and YYREEE (reference sequence). CDR3 protein: CASSSGVRTEAFF. Written as DNA, the CDR3 is TGTGCCAGCAGCTCAGGGGTCCGCACTGAAGCTTTCTTT.

This chain connects TRBV29-1 to TRBJ1-2, with a weak D call TRBD1 (6 bases). This CDR3 spans 13 amino acids. The V and J ends lost 3 bases and 1 base respectively, with 9 bases between them. The V gene's germline CDR1 is SQVTM and CDR2 ANQGSEA. The CDR3 reads CSVEGANNYGYTF. Here the CDR3 DNA reads TGCAGCGTTGAGGGGGCGAATAACTATGGCTACACCTTC. The full variable domain, completed using reference TRBV29-1 and TRBJ1-2, is SAVISQKPSRDICQRGTSLTIQCQVDSQVTMMFWYRQQPGQSLTLIATANQGSEATYESGFVIDKFPISRPNLTFSTLTVSNMSPEDSSIYLCSVEGANNYGYTFGSGTRLTVV.

This clone has a single count. The V and J genes are TRBV27 and TRBJ1-4, with TRBD1 matching 9 bases. V was clipped by 8 bases and J by 5 bases; unmatched bases: 3. This CDR3 comprises 13 residues. Germline V gene sequence: CDR1 MNHEY, CDR2 SMNVEV (reference sequence). CDR3 nucleotide sequence: TGTGCCAGCGCGGACAGGGGAAATGAAAAACTGTTTTTT. Protein product: CASADRGNEKLFF. The full variable domain, in which reference TRBV27 and TRBJ1-4 provide the parts outside the CDR3, is EAQVTQNPRYLITVTGKKLTVTCSQNMNHEYMSWYRQDPGLGLRQIYYSMNVEVTDKGDVPEGYKVSRKEKRNFPLILESPSPNQTSLYFCASADRGNEKLFFGSGTQLSVL.

J is TRBJ1-1 and V is TRBV14, with D hard to call. The CDR3 contains 13 residues. Germline loops: CDR1 SGHDN, CDR2 FVKESK. V shed 4 bases and J shed 1 base, with 7 bases lying between them. DNA for the CDR3: TGTGCCAGCAGCCTGGTCAGGAACACTGAAGCTTTCTTT. Protein sequence: CASSLVRNTEAFF.

V gene TRBV3-1 (or the pseudogene TRBV3-2) combines with J gene TRBJ2-7, with 7 nucleotides matching TRBD1. CDR3 length equals 12 residues. The trim removed 4 bases at V and 9 bases at J, leaving 6 bases unmatched. The germline V gene encodes CDR1 LGHDT and CDR2 YNNKEL (reference sequence). The CDR3 loop reads CASSPDRDRQYF. The CDR3 bases are TGTGCCAGCAGCCCCGACAGGGACCGGCAGTACTTC.

V and J are TRBV5-6 and TRBJ2-7, with TRBD1 matching 9 bases. The CDR3 contains 14 residues. The J segment lost 2 bases and the V segment lost 3 bases, leaving 3 bases of the junction unmatched. The germline CDR1 and CDR2 sequences are SGHDT and YYEEEE. CDR3 DNA: TGTGCCAGCAGCTATAGACAGGGGGCCTACGAGCAGTACTTC. Protein product: CASSYRQGAYEQYF. Looking up the rest from reference TRBV5-6 and TRBJ2-7 gives the full variable domain: DAGVTQSPTHLIKTRGQQVTLRCSPKSGHDTVSWYQQALGQGPQFIFQYYEEEERQRGNFPDRFSGHQFPNYSSELNVNALLLGDSALYLCASSYRQGAYEQYFGPGTRLTVT.

The V gene is TRBV6-1, the J gene TRBJ1-6; no definite D call. Germline assignment: CDR1 MNHNS and CDR2 SASEGT. This CDR3 region has 12 residues. V lost 2 bases and J 13 bases, leaving 9 bases between the germline ends. CDR3 in DNA: TGTGCCAGCAGTGAACTGCGCCTTCCCCTCCACTTT. Translated, it gives CASSELRLPLHF.

V and J are TRBV2 and TRBJ2-3; 12 bases align to TRBD2. This CDR3 has 16 amino acids. With 1 base clipped from V and 4 bases from J, the junction kept 3 bases outside the gene matches. CDR1 and CDR2 (germline): SNHLY, FYNNEI. The CDR3 reads CASSEGLAGVADTQYF. The CDR3 DNA sequence: TGTGCCAGCAGTGAAGGACTAGCGGGGGTGGCAGATACGCAGTATTTT.

The J gene is TRBJ1-2, the V gene TRBV28, with 7 nucleotides matching TRBD1. Per germline, CDR1 MDHEN and CDR2 SYDVKM. The V segment lost 8 bases and the J segment 5 bases; nucleotides outside the gene matches: 17. This CDR3 contains 16 residues. The DNA of the CDR3 is TGTGCCAGCGGAAGATCAGGGGGGCTCGGCCCTTATGGCTACACCTTC. Translating it yields CASGRSGGLGPYGYTF.